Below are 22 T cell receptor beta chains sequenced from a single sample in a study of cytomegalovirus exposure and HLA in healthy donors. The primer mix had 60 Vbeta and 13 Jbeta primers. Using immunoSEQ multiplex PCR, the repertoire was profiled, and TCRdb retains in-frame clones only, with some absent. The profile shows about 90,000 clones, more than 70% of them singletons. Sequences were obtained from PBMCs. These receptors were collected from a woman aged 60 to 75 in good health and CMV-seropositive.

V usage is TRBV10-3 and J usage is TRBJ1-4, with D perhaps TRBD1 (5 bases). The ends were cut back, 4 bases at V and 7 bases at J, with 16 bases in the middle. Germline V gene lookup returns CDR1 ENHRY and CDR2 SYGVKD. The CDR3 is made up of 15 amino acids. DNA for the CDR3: TGTGCCATCAGTGGACCCGGAGGGGTTGGTGAAAAACTGTTTTTT. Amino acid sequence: CAISGPGGVGEKLFF.

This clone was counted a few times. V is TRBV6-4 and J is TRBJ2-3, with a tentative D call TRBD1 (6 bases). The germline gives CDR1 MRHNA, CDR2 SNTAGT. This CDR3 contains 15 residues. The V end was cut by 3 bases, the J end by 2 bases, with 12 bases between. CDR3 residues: CASSDGSGDTDTQYF. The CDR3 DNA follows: TGTGCCAGCAGTGATGGTTCAGGGGACACAGATACGCAGTATTTT.

The CDR3 nucleotides are TGTGCCAGCAGCACTGGGACTGTTGGCACTGAAGCTTTCTTT. Translating gives CASSTGTVGTEAFF. This sequence joins TRBV5-6 and TRBJ1-1, with TRBD1 as a possible D gene (5 bases). V dropped 4 bases and J dropped 4 bases, with 14 bases sitting between them. Germline V gene data show CDR1 as SGHDT and CDR2 as YYEEEE. This CDR3 is 14 amino acids long. The full variable domain, its missing parts supplied by reference TRBV5-6 and TRBJ1-1, is DAGVTQSPTHLIKTRGQQVTLRCSPKSGHDTVSWYQQALGQGPQFIFQYYEEEERQRGNFPDRFSGHQFPNYSSELNVNALLLGDSALYLCASSTGTVGTEAFFGQGTRLTVV.

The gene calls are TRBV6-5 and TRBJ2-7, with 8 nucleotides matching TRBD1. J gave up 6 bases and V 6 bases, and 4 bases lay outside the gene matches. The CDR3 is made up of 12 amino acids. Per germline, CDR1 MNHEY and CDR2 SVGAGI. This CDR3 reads CASSLDRAEQYF. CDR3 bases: TGTGCCAGCAGCCTGGACAGGGCCGAGCAGTACTTC.

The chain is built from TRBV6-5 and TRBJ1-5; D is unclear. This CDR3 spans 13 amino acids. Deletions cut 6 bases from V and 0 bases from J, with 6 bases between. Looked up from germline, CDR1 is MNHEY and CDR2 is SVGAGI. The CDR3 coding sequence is TGTGCCAGCAGCACTTATAGCAATCAGCCCCAGCATTTT. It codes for CASSTYSNQPQHF.

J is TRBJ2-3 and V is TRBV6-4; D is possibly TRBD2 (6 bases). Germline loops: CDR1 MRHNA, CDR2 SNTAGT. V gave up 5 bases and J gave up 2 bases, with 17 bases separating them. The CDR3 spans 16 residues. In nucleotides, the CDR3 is TGTGCCAGCAGTCAAACGGGGGTAGGACTCACAGATACGCAGTATTTT. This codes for CASSQTGVGLTDTQYF.

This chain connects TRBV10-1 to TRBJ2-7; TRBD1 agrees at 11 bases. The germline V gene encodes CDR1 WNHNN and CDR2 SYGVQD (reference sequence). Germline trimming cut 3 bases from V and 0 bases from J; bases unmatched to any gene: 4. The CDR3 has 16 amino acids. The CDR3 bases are TGCGCCAGCAGTGAAAGGGACAGGGGGAACTCCTACGAGCAGTACTTC. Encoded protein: CASSERDRGNSYEQYF.

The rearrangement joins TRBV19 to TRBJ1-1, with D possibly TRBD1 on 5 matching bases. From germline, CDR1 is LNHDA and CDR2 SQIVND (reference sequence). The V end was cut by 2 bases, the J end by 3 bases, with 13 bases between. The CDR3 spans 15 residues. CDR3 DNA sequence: TGTGCCAGTAGTATACAGGGTAGGACCCACACTGAAGCTTTCTTT. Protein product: CASSIQGRTHTEAFF.

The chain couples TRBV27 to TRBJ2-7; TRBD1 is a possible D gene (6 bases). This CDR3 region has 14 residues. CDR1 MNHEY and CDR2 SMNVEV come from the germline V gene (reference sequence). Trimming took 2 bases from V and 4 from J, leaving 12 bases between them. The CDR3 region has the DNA TGTGCCAGCAGTTTACAGGGGAGCTCTTACGAGCAGTACTTC. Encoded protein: CASSLQGSSYEQYF.

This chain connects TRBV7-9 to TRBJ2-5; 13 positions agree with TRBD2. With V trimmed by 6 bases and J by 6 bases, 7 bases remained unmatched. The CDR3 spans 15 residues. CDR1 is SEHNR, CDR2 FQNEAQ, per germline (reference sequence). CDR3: CASSRGLAGDKTQYF. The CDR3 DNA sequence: TGTGCCAGCAGTAGAGGACTAGCGGGAGACAAGACCCAGTACTTC.

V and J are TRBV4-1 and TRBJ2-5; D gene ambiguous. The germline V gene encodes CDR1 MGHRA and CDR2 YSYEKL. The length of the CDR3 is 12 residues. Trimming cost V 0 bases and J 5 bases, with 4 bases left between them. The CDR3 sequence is CASSQDRETQYF. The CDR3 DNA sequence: TGCGCCAGCAGCCAAGATCGGGAGACCCAGTACTTC.

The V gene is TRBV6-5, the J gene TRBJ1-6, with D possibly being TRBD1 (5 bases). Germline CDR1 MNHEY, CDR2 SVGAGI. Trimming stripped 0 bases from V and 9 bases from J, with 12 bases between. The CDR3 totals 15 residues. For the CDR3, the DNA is TGTGCCAGCAGTTACTCGGGGGGACTAGGTTCACCCCTCCACTTT. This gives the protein CASSYSGGLGSPLHF.

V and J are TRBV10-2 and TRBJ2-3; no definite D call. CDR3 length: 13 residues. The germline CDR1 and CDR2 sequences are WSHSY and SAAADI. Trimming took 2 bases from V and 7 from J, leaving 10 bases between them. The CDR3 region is CASSEQAANTQYF. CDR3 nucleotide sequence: TGCGCCAGCAGTGAGCAGGCAGCAAATACGCAGTATTTT.

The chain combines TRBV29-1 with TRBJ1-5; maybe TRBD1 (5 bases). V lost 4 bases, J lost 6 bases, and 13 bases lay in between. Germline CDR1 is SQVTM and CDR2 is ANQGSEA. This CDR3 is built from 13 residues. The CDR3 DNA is TGCAGCGTTGGCGGGGGGTCATCTCAGCCCCAGCATTTT. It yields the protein CSVGGGSSQPQHF.

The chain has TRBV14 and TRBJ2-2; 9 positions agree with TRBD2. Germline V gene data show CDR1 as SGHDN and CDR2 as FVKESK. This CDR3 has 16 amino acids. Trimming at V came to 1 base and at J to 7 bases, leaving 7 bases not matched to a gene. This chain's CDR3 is CASSQAGLALGGELFF. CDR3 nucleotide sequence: TGTGCCAGCAGCCAAGCGGGACTAGCCTTGGGCGGGGAGCTGTTTTTT.

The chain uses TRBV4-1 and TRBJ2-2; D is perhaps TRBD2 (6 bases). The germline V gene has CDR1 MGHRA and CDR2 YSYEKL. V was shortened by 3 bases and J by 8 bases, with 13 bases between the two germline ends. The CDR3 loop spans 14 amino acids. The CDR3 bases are TGCGCCAGCAGCCAGGGCCCTAGCGCAGGGGAGCTGTTTTTT. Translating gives CASSQGPSAGELFF.

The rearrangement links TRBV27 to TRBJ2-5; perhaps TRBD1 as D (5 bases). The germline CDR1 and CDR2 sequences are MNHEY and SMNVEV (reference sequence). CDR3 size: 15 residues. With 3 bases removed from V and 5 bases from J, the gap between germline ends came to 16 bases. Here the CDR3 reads CASSFIRGGWETQYF. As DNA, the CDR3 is TGTGCCAGCAGTTTCATTAGGGGTGGGTGGGAGACCCAGTACTTC.

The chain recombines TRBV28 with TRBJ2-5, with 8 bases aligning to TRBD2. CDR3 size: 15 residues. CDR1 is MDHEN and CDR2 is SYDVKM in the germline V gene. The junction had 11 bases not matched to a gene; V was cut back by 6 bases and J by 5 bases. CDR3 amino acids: CASRTGGAIGETQYF. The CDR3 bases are TGTGCCAGCAGAACCGGGGGGGCGATTGGGGAGACCCAGTACTTC.

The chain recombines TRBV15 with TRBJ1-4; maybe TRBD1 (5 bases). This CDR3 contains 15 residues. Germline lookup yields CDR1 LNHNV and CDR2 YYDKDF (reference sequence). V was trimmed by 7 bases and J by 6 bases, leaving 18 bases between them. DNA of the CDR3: TGTGCCACCACCCTGCCGACAGAAACCCATGAAAAACTGTTTTTT. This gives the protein CATTLPTETHEKLFF.

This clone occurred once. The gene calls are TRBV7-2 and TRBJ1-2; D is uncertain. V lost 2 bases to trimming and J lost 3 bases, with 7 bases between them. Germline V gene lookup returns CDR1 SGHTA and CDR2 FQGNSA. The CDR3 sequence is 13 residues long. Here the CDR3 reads CASSLPVHYGYTF. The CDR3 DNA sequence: TGTGCCAGCAGCTTACCAGTTCACTATGGCTACACCTTC.

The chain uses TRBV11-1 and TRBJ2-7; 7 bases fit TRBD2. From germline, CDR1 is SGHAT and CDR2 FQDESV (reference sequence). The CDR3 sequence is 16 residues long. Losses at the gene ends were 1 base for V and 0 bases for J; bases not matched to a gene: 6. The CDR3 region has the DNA TGTGCCAGCAGCTTAGGATCGCTAGCGGCCTCCTACGAGCAGTACTTC. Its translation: CASSLGSLAASYEQYF.

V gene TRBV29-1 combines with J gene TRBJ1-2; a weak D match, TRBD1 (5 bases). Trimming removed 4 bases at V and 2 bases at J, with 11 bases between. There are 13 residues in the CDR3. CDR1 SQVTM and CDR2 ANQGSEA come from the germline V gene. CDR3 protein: CSVAPTVNYGYTF. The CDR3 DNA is TGCAGCGTTGCCCCGACAGTCAACTATGGCTACACCTTC.